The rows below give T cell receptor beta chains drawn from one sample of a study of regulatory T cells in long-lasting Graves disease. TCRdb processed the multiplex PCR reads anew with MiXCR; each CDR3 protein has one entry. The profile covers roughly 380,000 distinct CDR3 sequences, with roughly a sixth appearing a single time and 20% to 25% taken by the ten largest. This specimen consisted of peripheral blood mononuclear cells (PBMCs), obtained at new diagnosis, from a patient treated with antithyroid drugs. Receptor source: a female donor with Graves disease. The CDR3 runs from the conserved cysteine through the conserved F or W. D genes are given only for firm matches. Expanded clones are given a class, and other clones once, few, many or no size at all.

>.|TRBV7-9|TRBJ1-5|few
TGTGCCAGCAGCTTTCAGCCCCAGCATTTT
CASSFQPQHF
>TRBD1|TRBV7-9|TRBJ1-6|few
TGTGCCAGCACTTATAGGGACAGGGGGGATAGTAATTCACCCCTCCACTTT
CASTYRDRGDSNSPLHF
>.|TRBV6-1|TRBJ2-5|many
TGTGCCAGCAGTGAAACGACAGGAACCGGCCAAGAGACCCAGTACTTC
CASSETTGTGQETQYF
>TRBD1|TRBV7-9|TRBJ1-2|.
TGTGCCAGCACAACCCAGAACAGGGGTTACTATGGCTACACCTTC
CASTTQNRGYYGYTF
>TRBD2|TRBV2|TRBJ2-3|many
TGTGCCAGCAGACTAGCGGGAGAAGATACGCAGTATTTT
CASRLAGEDTQYF
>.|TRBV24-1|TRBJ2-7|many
TGTGCCACCAGTGACTCCTACGAGCAGTACTTC
CATSDSYEQYF
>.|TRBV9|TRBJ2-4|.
TGTGCCAGCAGCGTAGACAACGGCATTCAGTACTTC
CASSVDNGIQYF
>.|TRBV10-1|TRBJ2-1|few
TGCGCCAGCAGTGAGTCTGGCGGCAGCTATACCAACTCCTACAATGAGCAGTTCTTC
CASSESGGSYTNSYNEQFF
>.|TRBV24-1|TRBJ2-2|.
TGTGCCACCAGTCCCACAGAGAACACCGGGGAGCTGTTTTTT
CATSPTENTGELFF
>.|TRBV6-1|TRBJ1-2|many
TGTGCCAGCATAGGGAATACTAACTATGGCTACACCTTC
CASIGNTNYGYTF
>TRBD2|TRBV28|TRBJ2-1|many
TGTGCCAGCGTAGCGGGAGAGCTGGCGAATGAGCAGTTCTTC
CASVAGELANEQFF
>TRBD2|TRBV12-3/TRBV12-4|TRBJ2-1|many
TGTGCCAGCAGTGGGAGCGGGACCTACAATGAGCAGTTCTTC
CASSGSGTYNEQFF
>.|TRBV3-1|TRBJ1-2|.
TGTGCCAGCAGCCAAGCTTGGTCCAGGGGAGAGTATGGCTACACCTTC
CASSQAWSRGEYGYTF
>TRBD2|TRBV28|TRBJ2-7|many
TGTGCCAGCAGGGGGACTAGCGGGGCCCGGGAGCAGTACTTC
CASRGTSGAREQYF
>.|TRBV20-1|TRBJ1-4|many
TGCAGTGCTCGTGGGGGAACTAATGAAAAACTGTTTTTT
CSARGGTNEKLFF
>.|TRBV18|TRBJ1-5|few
TGTGCCAGCTCACCGGAGGCTCAGCCCCAGCATTTT
CASSPEAQPQHF
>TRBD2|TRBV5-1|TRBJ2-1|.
TGCGCCAGTCAGACTAGCGGGACGTACAATGAGCAGTTCTTC
CASQTSGTYNEQFF
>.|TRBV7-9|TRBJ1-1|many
TGTGCCAGCAGCTTATCTCTATCGAAGAAGGCTTTCTTT
CASSLSLSKKAFF
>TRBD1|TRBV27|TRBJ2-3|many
TGTGCCAGCAGTTCAATATTGACAGGGGCACTAAACACAGATACGCAGTATTTT
CASSSILTGALNTDTQYF
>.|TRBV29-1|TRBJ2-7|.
TGCAGCGTCGCGACAGACAGAGCCTACGAGCAGTACTTC
CSVATDRAYEQYF
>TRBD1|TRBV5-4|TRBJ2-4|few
TGTGCCAGCAGCTTGGAGGGGACAGGGCTCCTGACCAAAAACATTCAGTACTTC
CASSLEGTGLLTKNIQYF
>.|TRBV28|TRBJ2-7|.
TGTGCCAGCAGTTTTTACCACGGACAGACCTACGAGCAGTACTTC
CASSFYHGQTYEQYF
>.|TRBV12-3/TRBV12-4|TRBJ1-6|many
TGTGCCAGCAGTTTAGGCCACGATAATTCACCCCTCCACTTT
CASSLGHDNSPLHF
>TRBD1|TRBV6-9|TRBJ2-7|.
TGTGCCAGCAGTTACTCAGCCGGGACAGGGTCCTACGAGCAGTACTTC
CASSYSAGTGSYEQYF
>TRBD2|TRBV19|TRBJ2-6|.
TGTGCCAGTAGACCCTCCGGGGGGAGGTCTGGGGCCAACGTCCTGACTTTC
CASRPSGGRSGANVLTF
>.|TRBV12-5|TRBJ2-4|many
TGTGCTAGTGGTTTGGTACTTACTCGGGACAAAAACATTCAGTACTTC
CASGLVLTRDKNIQYF
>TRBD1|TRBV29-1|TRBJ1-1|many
TGCAGCGTTACCGACAGGGAGAGGCCTTTCTTT
CSVTDRERPFF
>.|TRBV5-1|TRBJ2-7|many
TGCGCCAGCAGCTTGGTAAGGCGTAGGAGCTCCTACGAGCAGTACTTC
CASSLVRRRSSYEQYF
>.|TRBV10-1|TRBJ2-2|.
TGCGCCAGCAGCATTGACAGGAACACCGGGGAGCTGTTTTTT
CASSIDRNTGELFF
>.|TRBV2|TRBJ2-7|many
TGTGCCAGCAGCACGCAACTAGAGGGCGAGCAGTACTTC
CASSTQLEGEQYF